This T cell receptor (beta chain) was sequenced in a study of blood T cell repertoires in COVID-19. Libraries were prepared by immunoSEQ multiplex PCR; TCRdb keeps only in-frame clonotypes and omits some of them. The table has roughly 230,000 clones, approximately 85% seen once. V was clipped by 1 base and J by 7 bases, with 8 bases between them. Germline CDR1 and CDR2: LGHNT and FRNRAP. The CDR3 has 12 residues. Sequencing used peripheral blood. V is TRBV12-5 and J is TRBJ2-7; tentatively, D is TRBD2 (6 bases). This TCR came from a human donor in a cohort sampled during active COVID-19. This CDR3 is CASGLDGGEQYF. The CDR3 nucleotides read TGTGCTAGTGGTTTGGATGGGGGGGAGCAGTACTTC.